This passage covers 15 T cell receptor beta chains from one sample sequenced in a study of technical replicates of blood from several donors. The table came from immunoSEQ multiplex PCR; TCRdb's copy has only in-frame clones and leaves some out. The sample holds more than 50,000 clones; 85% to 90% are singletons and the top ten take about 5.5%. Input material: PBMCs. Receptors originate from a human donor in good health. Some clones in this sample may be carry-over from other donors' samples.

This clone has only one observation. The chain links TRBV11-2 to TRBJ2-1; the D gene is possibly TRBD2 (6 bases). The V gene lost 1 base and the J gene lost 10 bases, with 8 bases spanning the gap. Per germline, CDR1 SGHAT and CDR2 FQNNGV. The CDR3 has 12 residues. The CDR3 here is CASSLARGEQFF. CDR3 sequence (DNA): TGTGCCAGCAGCTTAGCCCGGGGGGAGCAGTTCTTC. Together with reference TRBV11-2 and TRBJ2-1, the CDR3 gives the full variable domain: EAGVAQSPRYKIIEKRQSVAFWCNPISGHATLYWYQQILGQGPKLLIQFQNNGVVDDSQLPKDRFSAERLKGVDSTLKIQPAKLEDSAVYLCASSLARGEQFFGPGTRLTVL.

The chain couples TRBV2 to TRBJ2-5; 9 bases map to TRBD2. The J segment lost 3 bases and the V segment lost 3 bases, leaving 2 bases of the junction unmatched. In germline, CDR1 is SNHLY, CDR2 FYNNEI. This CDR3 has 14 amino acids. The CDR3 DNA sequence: TGTGCCAGCAGTGATCTAGCGGGGAAAGAGACCCAGTACTTC. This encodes CASSDLAGKETQYF.

CDR3 loop: CASSRGMRRPSYEQYF. In DNA form, the CDR3 reads TGTGCCAGCAGCCGAGGGATGCGGAGACCGTCCTACGAGCAGTACTTC. The chain combines TRBV7-2 with TRBJ2-7, with D possibly being TRBD2 (5 bases). The CDR3 is made up of 16 amino acids. CDR1 and CDR2 from the germline V gene are SGHTA and FQGNSA. The ends were cut back, 5 bases at V and 1 base at J, with 18 bases in the middle.

CDR3 residues: CSAPVGAEAFF. As DNA, the CDR3 is TGCAGTGCCCCGGTAGGGGCTGAAGCTTTCTTT. The rearrangement links TRBV20-1 to TRBJ1-1; a weak D match, TRBD1 (5 bases). Germline values: CDR1 DFQATT, CDR2 SNEGSKA (reference sequence). The V end was cut by 6 bases, the J end by 6 bases, with 11 bases between. The CDR3 spans 11 residues.

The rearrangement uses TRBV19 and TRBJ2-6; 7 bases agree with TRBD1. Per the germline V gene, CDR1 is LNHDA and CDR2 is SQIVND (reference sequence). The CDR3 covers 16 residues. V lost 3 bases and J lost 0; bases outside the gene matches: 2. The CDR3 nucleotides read TGTGCCAGTAGTATCACAGGGGTCTCTGGGGCCAACGTCCTGACTTTC. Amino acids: CASSITGVSGANVLTF.

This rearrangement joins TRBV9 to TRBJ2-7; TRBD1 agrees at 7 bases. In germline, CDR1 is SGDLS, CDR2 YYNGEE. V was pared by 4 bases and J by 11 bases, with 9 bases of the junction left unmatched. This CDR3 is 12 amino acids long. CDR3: CASSLPDRAKYF. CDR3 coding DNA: TGTGCCAGCAGCCTACCTGACAGGGCAAAGTACTTC.

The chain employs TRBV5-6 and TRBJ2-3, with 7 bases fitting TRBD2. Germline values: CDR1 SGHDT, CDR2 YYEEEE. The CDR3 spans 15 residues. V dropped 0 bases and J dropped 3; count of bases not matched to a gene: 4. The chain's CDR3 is CASSLAGLSTDTQYF. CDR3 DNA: TGTGCCAGCAGCTTGGCGGGACTATCTACAGATACGCAGTATTTT.

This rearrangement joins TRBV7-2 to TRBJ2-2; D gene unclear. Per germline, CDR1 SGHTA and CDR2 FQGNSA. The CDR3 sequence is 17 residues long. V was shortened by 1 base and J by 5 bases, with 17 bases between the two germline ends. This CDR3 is CASSLGPGRVSTGELFF. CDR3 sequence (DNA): TGTGCCAGCAGCTTAGGGCCGGGTAGAGTTTCGACCGGGGAGCTGTTTTTT. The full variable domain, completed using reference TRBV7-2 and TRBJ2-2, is GAGVSQSPSNKVTEKGKDVELRCDPISGHTALYWYRQSLGQGLEFLIYFQGNSAPDKSGLPSDRFSAERTGGSVSTLTIQRTQQEDSAVYLCASSLGPGRVSTGELFFGEGSRLTVL.

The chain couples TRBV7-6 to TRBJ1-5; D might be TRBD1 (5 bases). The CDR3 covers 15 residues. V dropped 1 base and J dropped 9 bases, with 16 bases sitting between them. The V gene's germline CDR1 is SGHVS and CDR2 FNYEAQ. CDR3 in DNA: TGTGCCAGCAGCTTAGGGGGGGTCTCCCCTGGGCCCCAGCATTTT. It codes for CASSLGGVSPGPQHF.

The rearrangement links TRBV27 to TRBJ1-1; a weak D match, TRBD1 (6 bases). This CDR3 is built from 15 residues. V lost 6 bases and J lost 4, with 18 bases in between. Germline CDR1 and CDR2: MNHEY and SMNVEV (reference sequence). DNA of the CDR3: TGTGCCAGCAGGTCAGGGGCGGGGGCGATCACTGAAGCTTTCTTT. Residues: CASRSGAGAITEAFF.

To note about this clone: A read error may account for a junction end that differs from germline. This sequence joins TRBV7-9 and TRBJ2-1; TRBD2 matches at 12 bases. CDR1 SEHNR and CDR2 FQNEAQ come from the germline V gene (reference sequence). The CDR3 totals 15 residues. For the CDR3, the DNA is TGTGCCAGCAGTCAAATCGGCCTAGCGGGGGGGTTGGAGATCTTC. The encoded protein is CASSQIGLAGGLEIF.

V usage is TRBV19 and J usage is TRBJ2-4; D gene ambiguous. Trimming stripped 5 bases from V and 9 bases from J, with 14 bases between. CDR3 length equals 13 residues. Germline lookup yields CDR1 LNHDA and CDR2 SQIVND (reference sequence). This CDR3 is CASSPPELGIQYF. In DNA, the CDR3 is TGTGCCAGTAGTCCGCCCGAACTTGGCATTCAGTACTTC.

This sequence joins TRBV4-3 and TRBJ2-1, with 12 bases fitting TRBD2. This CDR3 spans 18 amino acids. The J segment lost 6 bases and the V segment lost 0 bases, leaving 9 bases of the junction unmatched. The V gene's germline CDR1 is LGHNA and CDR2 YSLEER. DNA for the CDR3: TGCGCCAGCAGCCAAGATATCCGGACTAGCGGGATCGGCAATGAGCAGTTCTTC. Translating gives CASSQDIRTSGIGNEQFF.

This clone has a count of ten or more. The CDR3 sequence: CATSGGQETTGELFF. The CDR3 coding sequence is TGTGCCACCAGCGGGGGACAGGAGACCACCGGGGAGCTGTTTTTT. The chain links TRBV15 to TRBJ2-2, with 8 positions matching TRBD1. CDR3 length equals 15 residues. The V gene end was trimmed by 5 bases and the J gene end by 4 bases; junction bases not matched to a gene: 6. Germline values: CDR1 LNHNV, CDR2 YYDKDF (reference sequence).

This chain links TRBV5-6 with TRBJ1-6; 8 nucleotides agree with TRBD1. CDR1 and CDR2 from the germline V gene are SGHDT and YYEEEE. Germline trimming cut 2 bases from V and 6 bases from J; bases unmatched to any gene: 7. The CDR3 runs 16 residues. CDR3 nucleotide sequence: TGTGCCAGCAGCTTAGGGACAGGTAGAAGTAATTCACCCCTCCACTTT. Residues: CASSLGTGRSNSPLHF.